The 10 T cell receptor beta chains below come from one sample, sequenced in a study of blood T cell repertoires in COVID-19. Assay used: immunoSEQ multiplex PCR; TCRdb lists only in-frame clones, some missing. This table holds under 150,000 clones, around four fifths found once. Specimen: peripheral blood. These receptors all come from a human donor in a cohort sampled during active COVID-19.

This clone appeared once. The V call is TRBV3-1 (or the pseudogene TRBV3-2), the J call TRBJ1-2; 9 bases line up with TRBD1. The CDR3 consists of 14 residues. With V trimmed by 5 bases and J by 4 bases, 5 bases remained unmatched. Looked up from germline, CDR1 is LGHDT and CDR2 is YNNKEL (reference sequence). For the CDR3, the DNA is TGTGCCAGCAGCGGGACAGGGAGTCCCTATGGCTACACCTTC. Translation gives CASSGTGSPYGYTF.

The J gene is TRBJ1-4, the V gene TRBV7-2, with 7 positions matching TRBD1. V was clipped by 2 bases and J by 5 bases; unmatched bases: 2. Germline values: CDR1 SGHTA, CDR2 FQGNSA. There are 14 residues in the CDR3. The CDR3 spells CASSLNRGNEKLFF. In DNA form, the CDR3 reads TGTGCCAGCAGCTTAAACAGGGGCAATGAAAAACTGTTTTTT.

This chain links TRBV6-1 with TRBJ2-3, with D perhaps TRBD2 (5 bases). The CDR3 has 15 amino acids. The V gene lost 1 base and the J gene lost 3 bases, with 11 bases spanning the gap. The germline gives CDR1 MNHNS, CDR2 SASEGT. Here the CDR3 reads CASSEVGGRTDTQYF. For the CDR3, the DNA is TGTGCCAGCAGTGAAGTAGGAGGTAGAACAGATACGCAGTATTTT.

This chain links TRBV28 with TRBJ1-2, with TRBD1 matching over 10 bases. CDR3 length: 13 residues. CDR1 is MDHEN, CDR2 SYDVKM, per germline. The junction had 6 bases not matched to a gene; V was cut back by 10 bases and J by 4 bases. The chain's CDR3 is CATRDRGIYGYTF. The CDR3 DNA reads as TGTGCCACTCGGGACAGGGGCATCTATGGCTACACCTTC.

This chain connects TRBV5-4 to TRBJ1-1, with a possible D match to TRBD1 (6 bases). Germline values: CDR1 SGHNT, CDR2 YYREEE (reference sequence). V lost 4 bases, J lost 0 bases, and 19 bases lay in between. This CDR3 has 17 amino acids. In nucleotides, the CDR3 is TGTGCCAGCAGCCTTGACAGGACTGGGGGCATGAACACTGAAGCTTTCTTT. It yields the protein CASSLDRTGGMNTEAFF.

The V and J genes are TRBV28 and TRBJ1-4, with TRBD1 matching 11 bases. The CDR3 covers 15 residues. Trimming removed 5 bases from V and 8 bases from J; junction bases left unmatched: 7. CDR1 and CDR2 from the germline V gene are MDHEN and SYDVKM. DNA for the CDR3: TGTGCCAGCAGTCCCCGGACAGGGGGCTTGGAAAAACTGTTTTTT. Residues: CASSPRTGGLEKLFF.

This clone was picked up one time. The V gene is TRBV29-1, the J gene TRBJ2-1; D remains ambiguous. The CDR3 contains 15 residues. Trimming took off 7 bases at V and 0 bases at J, with 16 bases between the two ends. Germline CDR1 is SQVTM and CDR2 is ANQGSEA. The CDR3 sequence is CSACISRSSYNEQFF. The CDR3 coding sequence is TGCAGCGCCTGCATCTCCAGAAGCTCCTACAATGAGCAGTTCTTC.

This clone came up a few times. The rearrangement links TRBV7-2 to TRBJ2-7; 7 nucleotides match TRBD1. This CDR3 is 17 amino acids long. In germline, CDR1 is SGHTA, CDR2 FQGNSA. Trimming removed 0 bases from V and 2 bases from J; junction bases left unmatched: 10. The chain's CDR3 is CASSLAGGQWVAYEQYF. The CDR3 nucleotides are TGTGCCAGCAGCTTAGCTGGGGGACAGTGGGTCGCCTACGAGCAGTACTTC.

V gene TRBV7-2 combines with J gene TRBJ1-6; possibly TRBD1 for D (6 bases). This CDR3 has 13 amino acids. V lost 4 bases and J lost 11, with 12 bases in between. The germline gives CDR1 SGHTA, CDR2 FQGNSA. The CDR3 sequence is CASSSTGRPPLHF. CDR3 nucleotide sequence: TGTGCCAGCAGCTCGACAGGAAGGCCACCCCTCCACTTT.

This clone was detected only a few times. CDR3 loop: CASSRTGAVQPQHF. The DNA of the CDR3 is TGTGCCAGCTCACGAACAGGGGCAGTTCAGCCCCAGCATTTT. The chain couples TRBV18 to TRBJ1-5; 7 bases match TRBD1. Germline lookup yields CDR1 KGHSH and CDR2 LQKENI. V gave up 4 bases and J gave up 6 bases; unmatched junction bases: 6. The CDR3 is made up of 14 amino acids.